Sequencing of this T cell receptor (beta chain) was carried out in a study of blood T cell repertoires in COVID-19. As for the study in general: Both acute and convalescent COVID-19 samples were obtained from the United States, Italy and Spain.

This table comes from immunoSEQ multiplex PCR, and its TCRdb copy is limited to in-frame clones, with some not included. The data show 45,000 to 55,000 clones, with around 78% seen just once and under 6% held by the top ten. The source material was peripheral blood. The TCR sequence derives from a human donor in a cohort sampled during active COVID-19.

Here the CDR3 DNA reads TGTGCCAGCAGCGGTTCTCAGGCTAAACAAGAGACCCAGTACTTC. Its protein product is CASSGSQAKQETQYF. The J gene is TRBJ2-5, the V gene TRBV27; D uncertain. The germline V gene has CDR1 MNHEY and CDR2 SMNVEV (reference sequence). This CDR3 has 15 amino acids. Trimming cost V 6 bases and J 2 bases, with 16 bases left between them.